The present entry profiles one T cell receptor beta chain with its context. The authors' processing: Estimation of nucleated cell counts relied on the amplification of reference gene primers. The table came from immunoSEQ multiplex PCR; TCRdb's copy has only in-frame clones and leaves some out. Clone size and V and J calls were adopted from that table, with D and trimming inferred from the DNA. The data contain tens of thousands of clones, 82% of them singletons. This specimen comes from a study of blood T cell repertoires in COVID-19. In the study overall: Collection of acute and convalescent COVID-19 samples took place in the United States, Italy and Spain. The analysed material was cDNA or gDNA that came from T cells, B-cell-depleted T cells, or PBMCs.

Trimming cost V 5 bases and J 5 bases; bases outside gene matches: 9. The CDR3 length is 16 residues. Germline V gene data show CDR1 as MNHEY and CDR2 as SMNVEV (reference sequence). Sequencing used peripheral blood. This sequence originates from a human donor in a cohort sampled during active COVID-19. The chain couples TRBV27 to TRBJ2-1, with 10 bases aligning to TRBD2. The CDR3 DNA sequence: TGTGCCAGCAGTCCCTCCACTAGCGGGGCGAACAATGAGCAGTTCTTC. Its translation: CASSPSTSGANNEQFF.